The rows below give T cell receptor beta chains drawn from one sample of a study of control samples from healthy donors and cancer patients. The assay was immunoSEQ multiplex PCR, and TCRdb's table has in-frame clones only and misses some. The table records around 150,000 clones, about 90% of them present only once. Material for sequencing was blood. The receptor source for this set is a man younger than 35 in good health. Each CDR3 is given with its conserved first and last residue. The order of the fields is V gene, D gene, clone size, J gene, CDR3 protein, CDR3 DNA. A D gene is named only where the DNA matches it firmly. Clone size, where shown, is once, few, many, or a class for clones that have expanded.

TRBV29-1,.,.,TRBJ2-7,CSVRTSYEQYF,TGCAGCGTCAGGACCTCCTACGAGCAGTACTTC
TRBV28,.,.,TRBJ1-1,CASSYEERVLTARGQAFF,TGTGCCAGCAGTTATGAGGAAAGAGTCTTGACAGCCCGTGGCCAAGCTTTCTTT
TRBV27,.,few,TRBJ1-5,CASSFVGVNQPQHF,TGTGCCAGCAGTTTTGTGGGGGTTAATCAGCCCCAGCATTTT
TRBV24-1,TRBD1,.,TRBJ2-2,CAAKTGVTGELFF,TGTGCCGCTAAGACAGGGGTAACCGGGGAGCTGTTTTTT
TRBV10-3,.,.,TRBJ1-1,CAISESSRDTEAFF,TGTGCCATCAGTGAGTCCTCAAGGGACACTGAAGCTTTCTTT
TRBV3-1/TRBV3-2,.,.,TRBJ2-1,CASSGWSYNEQFF,TGTGCCAGTTCCGGGTGGTCCTACAATGAGCAGTTCTTC
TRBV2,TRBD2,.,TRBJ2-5,CATIAGGPHSQETQYF,TGTGCCACTATAGCGGGGGGCCCCCATTCCCAAGAGACCCAGTACTTC
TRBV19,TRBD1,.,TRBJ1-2,CASSATGINYGYTF,TGTGCCAGTAGTGCGACAGGGATTAACTATGGCTACACCTTC
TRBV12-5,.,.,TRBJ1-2,CASGLQGNYGYTF,TGTGCTAGTGGCCTACAGGGAAACTATGGCTACACCTTC
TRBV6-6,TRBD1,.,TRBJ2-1,CASSTPGQQGEQFF,TGTGCCAGCAGCACCCCGGGACAGCAAGGTGAGCAGTTCTTC
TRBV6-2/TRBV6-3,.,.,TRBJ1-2,CASSYGGNPSNGYTF,TGTGCCAGCAGTTATGGGGGCAACCCCTCTAATGGCTACACCTTC
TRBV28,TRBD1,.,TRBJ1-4,CASSSRGDTGREKLFF,TGTGCCAGCAGTTCCAGGGGGGACACCGGTAGGGAAAAACTGTTTTTT
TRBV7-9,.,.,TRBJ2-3,CASSQLEDTQYF,TGTGCCAGCAGCCAATTGGAAGATACGCAGTATTTT
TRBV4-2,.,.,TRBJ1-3,CASSQDREGFSGNTIYF,TGTGCCAGCAGCCAAGATCGAGAGGGGTTCAGTGGAAACACCATATATTTT
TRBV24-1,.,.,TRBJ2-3,CATQGLSLTDTQYF,TGTGCCACCCAAGGCCTCTCCCTCACAGATACGCAGTATTTT
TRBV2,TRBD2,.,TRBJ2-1,CASSPRTSGGDEQFF,TGTGCCAGCAGTCCCAGGACTAGCGGGGGGGATGAGCAGTTCTTC
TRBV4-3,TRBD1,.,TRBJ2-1,CASSQDPQGADEQFF,TGCGCCAGCAGCCAAGATCCTCAGGGGGCGGACGAGCAGTTCTTC
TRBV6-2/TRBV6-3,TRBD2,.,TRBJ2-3,CASSPGTSGGAADTQYF,TGTGCCAGCAGCCCCGGGACTAGCGGGGGGGCGGCAGATACGCAGTATTTT
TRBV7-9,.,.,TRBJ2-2,CASSFGENTGELFF,TGTGCCAGCAGCTTCGGGGAGAACACCGGGGAGCTGTTTTTT
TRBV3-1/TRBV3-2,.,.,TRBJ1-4,CASSPPAGTEKLFF,TGTGCCAGCAGCCCTCCTGCGGGGACGGAAAAACTGTTTTTT
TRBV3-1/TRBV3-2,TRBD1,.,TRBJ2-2,CASSQETGGGTGELFF,TGTGCCAGCAGCCAAGAGACAGGGGGTGGCACCGGGGAGCTGTTTTTT
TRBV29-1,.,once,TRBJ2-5,CSVRGLVETQYF,TGCAGCGTGAGGGGTCTTGTGGAGACCCAGTACTTC
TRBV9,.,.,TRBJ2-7,CASSPGGTVEYEQYF,TGTGCCAGCAGCCCAGGGGGGACGGTAGAATACGAGCAGTACTTC
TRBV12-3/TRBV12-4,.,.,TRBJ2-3,CASSLEGTVTQYF,TGTGCCAGCAGTTTAGAAGGGACCGTAACACAGTATTTT
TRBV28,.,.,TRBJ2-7,CASSGHPSYEQYF,TGTGCCAGCAGTGGACACCCATCCTACGAGCAGTACTTC
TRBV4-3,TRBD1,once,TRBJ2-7,CASSQGDSAYEQYF,TGCGCCAGCAGCCAGGGGGACAGTGCCTACGAGCAGTACTTC
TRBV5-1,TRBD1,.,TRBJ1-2,CASSLTRDSYGYTF,TGCGCCAGCAGCTTAACCCGGGACAGCTATGGCTACACCTTC
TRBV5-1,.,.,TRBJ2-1,CASSLAGGVSYNEQFF,TGCGCCAGCAGCTTGGCCGGCGGGGTCTCCTACAATGAGCAGTTCTTC
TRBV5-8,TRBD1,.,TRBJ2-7,CASSLRGTGEVYEQYF,TGTGCCAGCAGCTTGAGGGGGACAGGGGAGGTCTACGAGCAGTACTTC
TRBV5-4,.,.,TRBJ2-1,CASNRQVGDNEQFF,TGTGCCAGCAACAGACAGGTCGGGGACAATGAGCAGTTCTTC
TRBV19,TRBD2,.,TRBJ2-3,CASSIKERGGPDTQYF,TGTGCCAGTAGTATAAAGGAGCGGGGGGGCCCAGATACGCAGTATTTT
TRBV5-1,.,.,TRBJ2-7,CASRGWTGSYEQYF,TGCGCCAGCAGAGGGTGGACGGGCTCCTACGAGCAGTACTTC
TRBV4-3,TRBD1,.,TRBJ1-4,CASSQEGQGDEKLFF,TGCGCCAGCAGCCAAGAGGGACAGGGGGATGAAAAACTGTTTTTT
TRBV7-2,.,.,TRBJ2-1,CASSAASNEQFF,TGTGCCAGCAGCGCGGCCAGCAATGAGCAGTTCTTC
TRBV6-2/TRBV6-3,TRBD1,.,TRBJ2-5,CASSSGQETQYF,TGTGCCAGCAGTTCGGGACAGGAGACCCAGTACTTC
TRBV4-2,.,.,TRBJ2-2,CASSQERDINTGELFF,TGTGCCAGCAGCCAAGAGAGGGACATAAACACCGGGGAGCTGTTTTTT
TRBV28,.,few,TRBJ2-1,CASSFATEDGNEQFF,TGTGCCAGCAGTTTCGCGACGGAAGATGGGAATGAGCAGTTCTTC
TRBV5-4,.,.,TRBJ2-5,CASSPVPGLLLGETQYF,TGTGCCAGCAGCCCCGTCCCGGGCCTTCTTTTAGGAGAGACCCAGTACTTC
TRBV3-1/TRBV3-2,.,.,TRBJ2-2,CASRRRGENTGELFF,TGTGCCAGCAGACGGAGGGGGGAAAACACCGGGGAGCTGTTTTTT
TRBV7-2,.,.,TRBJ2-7,CASSLAPSMVYEQYF,TGTGCCAGCAGCTTAGCCCCCAGTATGGTCTACGAGCAGTACTTC
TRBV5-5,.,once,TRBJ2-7,CASSPRETTSYEQYF,TGTGCCAGCAGCCCCCGGGAGACTACCTCCTACGAGCAGTACTTC
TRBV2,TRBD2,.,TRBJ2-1,CASSGPAGGSLSSYNEQFF,TGTGCCAGCAGTGGCCCAGCGGGGGGGTCTTTAAGCTCCTACAATGAGCAGTTCTTC
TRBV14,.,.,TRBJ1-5,CASSLSGRIYQPQHF,TGTGCCAGCAGCCTCAGCGGCAGGATTTATCAGCCCCAGCATTTT
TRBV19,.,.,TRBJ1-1,CASSPTAWARITEAFF,TGTGCCAGTAGTCCGACCGCATGGGCGCGGATAACTGAAGCTTTCTTT
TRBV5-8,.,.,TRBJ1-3,CASSLDRETGNTIYF,TGTGCCAGCAGCTTGGACAGGGAGACTGGAAACACCATATATTTT
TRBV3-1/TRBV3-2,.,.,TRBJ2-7,CASSQVVGTPEQYF,TGTGCCAGCAGCCAAGTGGTTGGGACCCCCGAGCAGTACTTC
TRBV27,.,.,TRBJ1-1,CASSSLMRVNTEAFF,TGTGCCAGCAGTTCCCTGATGAGGGTGAACACTGAAGCTTTCTTT
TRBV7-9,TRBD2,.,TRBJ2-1,CASSREGRYNEQFF,TGTGCCAGCAGCAGGGAGGGACGTTACAATGAGCAGTTCTTC
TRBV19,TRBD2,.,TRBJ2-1,CASTRTSGGAGEQFF,TGTGCCAGTACGCGGACTAGCGGGGGGGCAGGTGAGCAGTTCTTC
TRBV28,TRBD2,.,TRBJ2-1,CASSGSGGYNEQFF,TGTGCCAGCAGTGGTAGCGGGGGGTACAATGAGCAGTTCTTC
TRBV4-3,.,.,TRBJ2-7,CASSHGLQGEQYF,TGCGCCAGCAGCCACGGGCTACAAGGGGAGCAGTACTTC
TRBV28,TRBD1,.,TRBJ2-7,CASSRAGTGSAYEQYF,TGTGCCAGCAGCCGAGCCGGGACAGGGAGCGCCTACGAGCAGTACTTC
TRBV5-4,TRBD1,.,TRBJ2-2,CASSLTGGTGELFF,TGTGCCAGCAGCTTGACAGGGGGCACCGGGGAGCTGTTTTTT
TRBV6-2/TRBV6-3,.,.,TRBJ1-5,CASSYSGRSSPQHF,TGTGCCAGCAGTTACTCAGGCCGCAGTTCCCCCCAGCATTTT